The clone carrying this TCR beta chain showed up many times. Its matching antigen is unknown. This specimen comes from a study of early T cells in non-severe SARS-CoV-2 infection. Looking at the study overall: Sequencing was performed on bulk RNA from unsorted whole blood, leaving chains unpaired.

Individual cDNA molecules were tagged with unique molecular identifiers. TCRdb re-derived calls from the 5' RACE reads in MiXCR, one entry per CDR3 protein. The table lists 25,000 or so distinct CDR3 sequences, around 3% of them singletons. J lost 6 bases, V lost 5 bases, and 12 bases had no gene match. The CDR3 runs to 17 residues. Germline loops: CDR1 SGHTA, CDR2 FQGNSA. Study conclusions and caveats: Clonotype matching in VDJdb favored anti-spike CD8 responses and did not capture private and CD4 specificities.

Input material: whole blood. The sequence was collected from an adult who was a healthcare worker with PCR-confirmed SARS-CoV-2 infection or an uninfected control (not recorded which). V gene TRBV7-2 combines with J gene TRBJ2-5; TRBD2 aligns across 13 bases. The CDR3, as DNA: TGTGCCAGCAGCCCGACTAGCGGGGGGTCAAGGGGGCAGACCCAGTACTTC. Its translation: CASSPTSGGSRGQTQYF.